This T cell receptor beta chain was captured by sequencing in a study (dated by TCRdb to the mid-2010s). For context, the study as a whole: Whether tumor-infiltrating Tregs in breast cancer are recruited from blood Tregs or converted in situ from other CD4+ T cell subsets was tested. Beyond this particular receptor, the publication reports: In terms of TCR gene usage, tumor memory CD4+ T cells clustered together with blood and lymph node memory CD4+ cells, as well as with lymph node naive CD4+ cells. The validation in the larger cohort was limited to a single TCR beta V-J rearrangement instead of whole repertoires. The greatest overlap of tumor-infiltrating Treg TCR alpha and beta sequences was with tumor naive CD4+ T cells, followed next by blood naive CD4+ T cells.

The trim is 7 bases for V and 8 bases for J, with a gap of 14 bases between the germline ends. Its CDR3 holds 12 amino acids, cysteine through phenylalanine. Only CDR3 DNA is held: 36 bases, read in frame from base 1. In the germline V gene, CDR1 corresponds to KGHSY and CDR2 to FQNENV. Cells that were CD4+CD25+CD127-/low were isolated as Tregs. Tregs, naive and memory CD4+ T cells from tumor, blood and ipsilateral draining lymph nodes of about five breast cancer patients underwent full-length TCR alpha and beta sequencing. Tumor tissue and lymph nodes from ipsilateral axillary dissection were perfused with PBS, minced and digested with collagenase I and hyaluronidase. Sorted cell populations were confirmed by FACS to exceed 90% purity. Amplification of full-length TCR variable regions was done by 5' RACE PCR using constant-region reverse primers, and this step was followed by semi-nested PCR with Nested Universal Primer A. Using the ReliaPrep RNA Cell Miniprep System, total RNA was extracted, and the SMARTer RACE 5'/3' Kit was then used to reverse transcribe the RNA into 5'RACE-ready cDNA. An Illumina MiSeq was used to sequence the full-length TCR alpha and beta libraries, which had been barcoded with multiplex adaptors. On the study's bioinformatics: For each of nine subset-tissue groups, sequencing data from the five patients were combined, and the groups were compared by unsupervised clustering of TCR gene usage. The Morisita-Horn index, with shared sequences weighted by their contribution to each repertoire, was used to calculate repertoire similarity. TCRdb redid the processing of the public reads, applying fastp at Q25 and MiXCR, and retained in-frame beta chains. Duplicate CDR3 protein sequences are folded into a single record with the most common DNA and genes. V and J calls and clone size were set by TCRdb, not the authors. This sample gives more than 55,000 distinct CDR3 sequences in total; less than 30% of them show up just once. Around 2% of the sample rests with the top ten.

A remark on this clonotype: The antigen it recognizes is unknown. Base qualities are not provided; no much larger clone lies one nucleotide away.

The chain is assembled from TRBV16 and TRBJ1-2, with the D gene not clear enough to name. The source material was tumor-infiltrating Tregs sorted from the breast tumor. This clonotype was sampled from a female donor with breast cancer. The nucleotide sequence is TGTGCCAGCACCAGGACTTCTGACGGCTACACCTTC. Its amino acids are CASTRTSDGYTF.